This TCR beta chain was found in a study of T cell responses to AZD1222 COVID-19 vaccine. Sequencing was performed with immunoSEQ multiplex PCR; in TCRdb, only in-frame clones are kept and a portion is missing. Among around 66,000 clones listed, around nine tenths were seen once. Germline CDR1 and CDR2: SEHNR and FQNEAQ (reference sequence). The CDR3 runs 11 residues. V was clipped by 1 base and J by 15 bases, with 10 bases between them. This TCR derives from an adult who received the MenACWY meningococcal vaccine as a control. This sample comprised peripheral blood, obtained 28 days after the second dose of the MenACWY control vaccine. The chain uses TRBV7-9 and TRBJ1-5; D is undetermined. The CDR3, as DNA: TGTGCCAGCAGCTTAGTCCCCCGCGGGCATTTT. Its translation: CASSLVPRGHF.